This T cell receptor beta chain was retrieved from a study of cytomegalovirus exposure and HLA in healthy donors. Whole-study results and caveats: CMV antigen specificity of three CMV-associated chains was confirmed in vitro.

13 Jbeta primers and 60 Vbeta primers were used for the PCR. The data were produced by immunoSEQ multiplex PCR, yet TCRdb's version contains in-frame clones alone and is incomplete. This table holds 240,000 or so clones, roughly 82% found once. Note on this clone: As yet, its antigen is unknown.

Germline V gives CDR1 SQVTM, CDR2 ANQGSEA. The CDR3 contains 19 residues. With V trimmed by 0 bases and J by 1 base, 10 bases remained unmatched. V is TRBV29-1 and J is TRBJ2-1, with 12 bases matching TRBD2. This clonotype was obtained from a middle-aged woman in good health and CMV-seropositive. Sequenced: PBMCs. In nucleotides, the CDR3 is TGCAGCGTTGAAGATCCGCTAGCGGGAGGGCTTCTGTCCTACAATGAGCAGTTCTTC. Its translation: CSVEDPLAGGLLSYNEQFF.